This entry lists 32 T cell receptor beta chains sequenced from one sample in a study of shared clonotypes between healthy human individuals. Assay used: immunoSEQ multiplex PCR; TCRdb lists only in-frame clones, some missing. The sample yields around 2.5 million clones, more than 85% seen once. Source material: naive CD4+ T cells from PBMCs. Subset meaning: CD45RA+ positively selected. The receptor set was obtained from a man younger than 35 in good health. Some clones in this sample may be carry-over from other donors' samples.

This clone appeared a single time. The V gene is TRBV5-1, the J gene TRBJ2-7, with D hard to call. V shed 6 bases and J shed 0 bases, with 13 bases lying between them. CDR1 and CDR2 from the germline V gene are SGHRS and YFSETQ. There are 14 residues in the CDR3. The CDR3 coding sequence is TGCGCCAGCAAAAGTATAGGCTCCTCCTACGAGCAGTACTTC. It translates to CASKSIGSSYEQYF.

This chain connects TRBV7-9 to TRBJ2-5; D tentatively fits TRBD1 or TRBD2 (5 bases each). CDR1 and CDR2 from the germline V gene are SEHNR and FQNEAQ (reference sequence). The ends were cut back, 4 bases at V and 7 bases at J, with 16 bases in the middle. The CDR3 covers 14 residues. The CDR3 reads CASSYQPGPGTQYF. CDR3 DNA sequence: TGTGCCAGCAGCTACCAGCCGGGACCTGGGACCCAGTACTTC. The variable domain in full, completed from reference TRBV7-9 and TRBJ2-5, reads DTGVSQNPRHKITKRGQNVTFRCDPISEHNRLYWYRQTLGQGPEFLTYFQNEAQLEKSRLLSDRFSAERPKGSFSTLEIQRTEQGDSAMYLCASSYQPGPGTQYFGPGTRLLVL.

The chain is built from TRBV28 and TRBJ2-7, with a tentative D call TRBD1 (6 bases). The CDR3 length is 14 residues. Germline CDR1 and CDR2: MDHEN and SYDVKM. V dropped 6 bases and J dropped 0 bases, with 12 bases sitting between them. The CDR3 protein is CASRIIRGSYEQYF. The CDR3 bases are TGTGCCAGCAGAATAATCAGGGGCTCCTACGAGCAGTACTTC.

This clone was recorded a few times. V usage is TRBV4-1 and J usage is TRBJ1-2, with D unresolved. V was pared by 1 base and J by 8 bases, with 11 bases between. Germline V CDR1 and CDR2: MGHRA, YSYEKL. The CDR3 totals 13 residues. This CDR3 is CASSQAPREGYTF. The CDR3, as DNA: TGCGCCAGCAGCCAAGCACCCCGGGAAGGCTACACCTTC.

V usage is TRBV28 and J usage is TRBJ1-5; D remains ambiguous. The germline V gene has CDR1 MDHEN and CDR2 SYDVKM. The ends were cut back, 6 bases at V and 10 bases at J, with 19 bases in the middle. CDR3 length: 14 residues. The CDR3 DNA sequence: TGTGCCAGCAGGCCCCAAGGCTATGTAAGTCCCCAGCATTTT. It specifies CASRPQGYVSPQHF.

J is TRBJ2-1 and V is TRBV4-1; D assignment may be TRBD1 or TRBD2 (5 bases each). CDR1 is MGHRA, CDR2 YSYEKL, per germline. The CDR3 extends over 15 amino acids. The V gene lost 0 bases and the J gene lost 6 bases, with 12 bases spanning the gap. The CDR3 DNA is TGCGCCAGCAGCCAAGAAGGGACCCGGGCCAATGAGCAGTTCTTC. Translated: CASSQEGTRANEQFF.

The chain employs TRBV29-1 and TRBJ2-1, with D tentatively TRBD2 (5 bases). CDR1 SQVTM and CDR2 ANQGSEA come from the germline V gene. V lost 6 bases, J lost 4 bases, and 10 bases lay in between. This CDR3 has 12 residues. This chain's CDR3 is CSVSADYNEQFF. Written as DNA, the CDR3 is TGCAGCGTATCAGCGGATTACAATGAGCAGTTCTTC.

The V and J genes are TRBV5-1 and TRBJ1-3, with 7 bases matching TRBD1. This CDR3 is built from 16 residues. Germline lookup yields CDR1 SGHRS and CDR2 YFSETQ. Germline trimming cut 0 bases from V and 4 bases from J; bases unmatched to any gene: 7. The CDR3 DNA is TGCGCCAGCAGCTTGGGGGTTAGGGGGCCGGGAAACACCATATATTTT. This codes for CASSLGVRGPGNTIYF. The full variable domain, rest sourced from reference TRBV5-1 and TRBJ1-3, is KAGVTQTPRYLIKTRGQQVTLSCSPISGHRSVSWYQQTPGQGLQFLFEYFSETQRNKGNFPGRFSGRQFSNSRSEMNVSTLELGDSALYLCASSLGVRGPGNTIYFGEGSWLTVV.

The chain recombines TRBV11-2 with TRBJ1-1; D may be TRBD1 (5 bases). The V gene's germline CDR1 is SGHAT and CDR2 FQNNGV. Trimming removed 0 bases at V and 4 bases at J, with 15 bases between. The CDR3 loop spans 16 amino acids. This chain's CDR3 is CASSLDQAGRSTEAFF. CDR3 DNA sequence: TGTGCCAGCAGCTTAGATCAGGCAGGGAGAAGCACTGAAGCTTTCTTT. Based on the CDR3 plus reference TRBV11-2 and TRBJ1-1, the full variable domain is EAGVAQSPRYKIIEKRQSVAFWCNPISGHATLYWYQQILGQGPKLLIQFQNNGVVDDSQLPKDRFSAERLKGVDSTLKIQPAKLEDSAVYLCASSLDQAGRSTEAFFGQGTRLTVV.

The chain has TRBV5-1 and TRBJ2-1, with D maybe TRBD1 (5 bases). Germline V CDR1 and CDR2: SGHRS, YFSETQ. There are 14 residues in the CDR3. V was cut by 4 bases and J by 5 bases, with 13 bases left in between. The CDR3 bases are TGCGCCAGCAGCGTGACAGTTTCCAACAATGAGCAGTTCTTC. Translation gives CASSVTVSNNEQFF.

This chain links TRBV28 with TRBJ2-3, with TRBD2 identical over 9 bases. The length of the CDR3 is 18 residues. CDR1 and CDR2 from the germline V gene are MDHEN and SYDVKM. V dropped 6 bases and J dropped 0; count of bases not matched to a gene: 13. The chain's CDR3 is CASSPITSGPPSTDTQYF. The CDR3, as DNA: TGTGCCAGCAGCCCGATCACTAGCGGGCCACCTAGCACAGATACGCAGTATTTT.

The rearrangement uses TRBV7-6 and TRBJ2-2; no firm D call. The V gene lost 3 bases and the J gene lost 5 bases, with 7 bases spanning the gap. Germline V CDR1 and CDR2: SGHVS, FNYEAQ. The CDR3 contains 13 residues. CDR3 residues: CASSLSMTGELFF. For the CDR3, the DNA is TGTGCCAGCAGCTTGAGTATGACCGGGGAGCTGTTTTTT.

CDR3 residues: CASSPTDRGYEQYF. The CDR3 region has the DNA TGTGCCAGCAGTCCAACAGACAGGGGGTACGAGCAGTACTTC. V usage is TRBV28 and J usage is TRBJ2-5; TRBD1 matches at 9 bases. The DNA end is more similar to TRBJ2-7, so the J call may be wrong. The CDR3 is 14 amino acids. Per germline, CDR1 MDHEN and CDR2 SYDVKM.

The V call is TRBV7-9, the J call TRBJ1-2; D is possibly TRBD1 (5 bases). The CDR3 extends over 14 amino acids. Trimming took 4 bases from V and 2 from J, leaving 11 bases between them. CDR1 and CDR2 (germline): SEHNR, FQNEAQ (reference sequence). The CDR3 sequence: CASSYGAGNYGYTF. CDR3 in DNA: TGTGCCAGCAGCTATGGGGCGGGAAACTATGGCTACACCTTC.

This chain connects TRBV28 to TRBJ2-3; 9 bases match TRBD2. The germline CDR1 and CDR2 sequences are MDHEN and SYDVKM. Unmatched junction bases numbered 10, after V lost 7 bases and J lost 5 bases. The CDR3 length is 15 residues. This CDR3 is CASNGGRARVDTQYF. The CDR3 DNA is TGTGCCAGCAACGGCGGGAGGGCCCGAGTAGATACGCAGTATTTT.

V and J are TRBV28 and TRBJ2-1, with 11 bases fitting TRBD2. Germline assignment: CDR1 MDHEN and CDR2 SYDVKM. J gave up 2 bases and V 6 bases, and 9 bases lay outside the gene matches. There are 17 residues in the CDR3. CDR3 DNA: TGTGCCAGCAGACCCTCGTCGGGACTAGCGGCCTACAATGAGCAGTTCTTC. Translation gives CASRPSSGLAAYNEQFF.

The rearrangement joins TRBV5-4 to TRBJ2-3; 9 nucleotides agree with TRBD2. The CDR3 is 15 residues long. Germline V lookup: CDR1 SGHNT, CDR2 YYREEE (reference sequence). V lost 4 bases to trimming and J lost 2 bases; unmatched junction nucleotides: 5. CDR3 sequence (DNA): TGTGCCAGCAGCCGGTCGGGACTAGCCACAGATACGCAGTATTTT. This encodes CASSRSGLATDTQYF.

The chain uses TRBV27 and TRBJ2-1, with 8 bases aligning to TRBD2. Unmatched junction bases numbered 10, after V lost 6 bases and J lost 9 bases. CDR1 is MNHEY and CDR2 is SMNVEV in the germline V gene (reference sequence). The CDR3 consists of 14 residues. The CDR3 nucleotides read TGTGCCAGCAGGCAACCCGGACTAGCAGGTGAGCAGTTCTTC. It is translated as CASRQPGLAGEQFF.

V and J are TRBV6-1 and TRBJ2-5, with D possibly matching TRBD1 (6 bases). CDR3 size: 15 residues. The V gene lost 5 bases and the J gene lost 7 bases, with 20 bases spanning the gap. Germline CDR1 MNHNS, CDR2 SASEGT. CDR3 sequence: CASSSKEGLGGTQYF. The CDR3 DNA is TGTGCCAGCAGTTCCAAAGAGGGCTTAGGGGGGACCCAGTACTTC.

The rearrangement joins TRBV30 to TRBJ2-7, with D possibly being TRBD1 or TRBD2 (5 bases each). V lost 4 bases and J lost 0, with 16 bases in between. The CDR3 length is 15 residues. The V gene's germline CDR1 is GTSNPN and CDR2 SVGIG (reference sequence). For the CDR3, the DNA is TGTGCCTGGACCCGACCGGGACGGAGCTCCTACGAGCAGTACTTC. It encodes CAWTRPGRSSYEQYF.

The chain combines TRBV14 with TRBJ2-1; the D is unclear. The germline gives CDR1 SGHDN, CDR2 FVKESK. The CDR3 is made up of 11 amino acids. V lost 2 bases and J 9 bases, leaving 5 bases between the germline ends. The chain's CDR3 is CASSQRREQFF. CDR3 in DNA: TGTGCCAGCAGCCAAAGGCGTGAGCAGTTCTTC.

The chain links TRBV5-1 to TRBJ2-7, with D perhaps TRBD1 (6 bases). V was cut by 1 base and J by 2 bases, with 10 bases left in between. Germline V CDR1 and CDR2: SGHRS, YFSETQ. The length of the CDR3 is 14 residues. CDR3 protein: CASSLFRGTYEQYF. Written as DNA, the CDR3 is TGCGCCAGCAGCTTGTTTAGGGGGACCTACGAGCAGTACTTC. The whole variable domain, filled in from reference TRBV5-1 and TRBJ2-7, reads KAGVTQTPRYLIKTRGQQVTLSCSPISGHRSVSWYQQTPGQGLQFLFEYFSETQRNKGNFPGRFSGRQFSNSRSEMNVSTLELGDSALYLCASSLFRGTYEQYFGPGTRLTVT.

CDR3 protein: CANFLGGPTNEKLFF. CDR3 coding DNA: TGTGCCAACTTCCTCGGAGGGCCAACTAATGAAAAACTGTTTTTT. The rearrangement uses TRBV27 and TRBJ1-4; the D is unclear. V lost 10 bases and J lost 0, with 15 bases in between. Germline CDR1 reads MNHEY; CDR2 reads SMNVEV (reference sequence). The CDR3 spans 15 residues.

As concerns this clone: Other DNA variants within this sample encode the same CDR3. The chain is built from TRBV7-3 and TRBJ2-1; D gene uncertain. CDR1 SGHTA and CDR2 FQGTGA come from the germline V gene. Trimming took 6 bases from V and 6 from J, leaving 9 bases between them. The CDR3 length is 12 residues. In nucleotides, the CDR3 is TGTGCCAGCAGTCTTACGGGCAATGAGCAGTTCTTC. The encoded protein is CASSLTGNEQFF.

The chain recombines TRBV28 with TRBJ2-5, with 15 bases aligning to TRBD2. J gave up 5 bases and V 1 base, and 11 bases lay outside the gene matches. The CDR3 length is 19 residues. Germline lookup yields CDR1 MDHEN and CDR2 SYDVKM. DNA for the CDR3: TGTGCCAGCAGTTTATACCCTGGGACTAGCGGGGGGAAAGGGGAGACCCAGTACTTC. It translates to CASSLYPGTSGGKGETQYF.

J is TRBJ2-4 and V is TRBV5-4; 7 bases align to TRBD2. The CDR3 is 15 residues long. Trimming removed 0 bases from V and 5 bases from J; junction bases left unmatched: 5. The V gene's germline CDR1 is SGHNT and CDR2 YYREEE (reference sequence). DNA for the CDR3: TGTGCCAGCAGCTTGGGCGGGACTACACAAAACATTCAGTACTTC. It translates to CASSLGGTTQNIQYF.

The rearrangement joins TRBV6-4 to TRBJ2-1; D unresolved. The CDR3 has 13 amino acids. The ends were cut back, 3 bases at V and 12 bases at J, with 15 bases in the middle. The germline V gene encodes CDR1 MRHNA and CDR2 SNTAGT. The CDR3 DNA is TGTGCCAGCAGTGAAAAGTCAGGCACCCCGCAGTTCTTC. It translates to CASSEKSGTPQFF.

The rearrangement uses TRBV5-1 and TRBJ1-1; D might be TRBD1 (6 bases). Trimming took 3 bases from V and 3 from J, leaving 15 bases between them. CDR1 is SGHRS and CDR2 is YFSETQ in the germline V gene. The CDR3 runs 15 residues. Written as DNA, the CDR3 is TGCGCCAGCAGCTCGCTATACAGGGTGGACACTGAAGCTTTCTTT. Protein sequence: CASSSLYRVDTEAFF.

This clone showed up just once. The chain links TRBV2 to TRBJ2-7; D possibly corresponds to TRBD2 (6 bases). This CDR3 has 13 residues. V was shortened by 7 bases and J by 0 bases, with 10 bases between the two germline ends. In germline, CDR1 is SNHLY, CDR2 FYNNEI. The CDR3 protein is CASKMGGSYEQYF. The CDR3 DNA sequence: TGTGCCAGCAAGATGGGGGGCTCCTACGAGCAGTACTTC.

This clone was seen only once. This chain joins TRBV6-6 and TRBJ1-1; 7 positions agree with TRBD1. Germline lookup yields CDR1 MNHNY and CDR2 SVGAGI (reference sequence). The CDR3 contains 16 residues. V lost 6 bases to trimming and J lost 0 bases; unmatched junction nucleotides: 10. The DNA for the CDR3 is TGTGCCAGCAGGGGAAGGGGGCCAGGGGTGAACACTGAAGCTTTCTTT. It specifies CASRGRGPGVNTEAFF.

V gene TRBV5-1 combines with J gene TRBJ2-3, with TRBD2 as a possible D gene (6 bases). CDR3 length: 13 residues. V shed 2 bases and J shed 10 bases, with 14 bases lying between them. CDR1 and CDR2 from the germline V gene are SGHRS and YFSETQ. Here the CDR3 reads CASSLLDYKAQYF. The CDR3 DNA sequence: TGCGCCAGCAGCTTACTGGACTACAAGGCGCAGTATTTT.

The chain combines TRBV23-1 with TRBJ2-7; a possible D gene is TRBD2 (6 bases). TRBV23-1 carries the ORF label, with uncertain function. The CDR3 has 16 amino acids. V was pared by 1 base and J by 0 bases, with 13 bases between. CDR3 residues: CASSQWGSGGSYEQYF. The CDR3 DNA sequence: TGCGCCAGCAGTCAATGGGGTAGCGGTGGCTCCTACGAGCAGTACTTC.